The present entry profiles one T cell receptor beta chain with its context. As yet, its antigen is unknown. This sample is drawn from a study of OX40 agonist ivuxolimab in advanced cancers. Study-wide findings and caveats: Relative to CD4+ cells, CD8+ T cells on average had more expanded clones.

Collection of blood occurred at baseline, at cycle 4 day 1, and at cycle 7 day 1. Repertoires were generated with immunoSEQ multiplex PCR, while TCRdb's copy carries only in-frame clones and drops some. Of about 62,000 clones listed, 88% are singletons. The germline gives CDR1 SGDLS, CDR2 YYNGEE. With V trimmed by 3 bases and J by 2 bases, 4 bases remained unmatched. The CDR3 spans 14 residues. The chain is built from TRBV9 and TRBJ2-7, with 8 bases matching TRBD1. The receptor was derived from an adult with an advanced solid tumor such as melanoma, head and neck, liver or kidney cancer. This specimen was CD4+ or CD8+ T cells sorted from blood, taken in a trial of the OX40 agonist ivuxolimab. The CDR3 coding sequence is TGTGCCAGCAGCGCGCGGACAGGGCCCTACGAGCAGTACTTC. It yields the protein CASSARTGPYEQYF.